This T cell receptor (beta chain) comes out of a study of CD8 T cells in ankylosing spondylitis. This clonotype was seen many times. Antigen: not known. V gave up 5 bases and J gave up 7 bases; unmatched junction bases: 14. Germline CDR1 reads DFQATT; CDR2 reads SNEGSKA (reference sequence). The CDR3 extends over 15 amino acids. The study, taken as a whole, reports: Disease-linked clones were reportedly significantly enriched in matched ankylosing spondylitis synovial fluid. A number of the motif variants had already been described in reactive arthritis synovial fluid and blood. Ankylosing spondylitis blood seemed to carry a telltale TCR beta motif made of several highly homologous variants.

TCRdb passed the 5' RACE reads through MiXCR, listing each CDR3 protein once. The sample carries 150,000 to 200,000 distinct CDR3 sequences, around 17% recorded once. The chain is built from TRBV20-1 and TRBJ1-2, with TRBD1 identical over 9 bases. The receptor comes from a male donor with ankylosing spondylitis or in good health (not recorded which). Source material: blood, either unsorted or a sorted T cell fraction (not recorded which). CDR3 coding DNA: TGCAGTGCTGAGGAATTCTTGGGACAGGGCAGTGGCTACACCTTC. Protein product: CSAEEFLGQGSGYTF.